This T cell receptor (beta chain) was documented in a study of identical twins. General study findings and limits: Twin-shared out-of-frame alpha sequences were enriched for low generation probability. Monozygotic twins shared more out-of-frame TCR alpha than recombination models predicted.

V gave up 4 bases and J gave up 5 bases; unmatched junction bases: 5. This CDR3 has 13 residues. Germline V gene data show CDR1 as SQVTM and CDR2 as ANQGSEA. TCRdb re-analysed the 5' RACE reads in MiXCR, keeping a single row per CDR3 protein. The table shows 450,000 or so distinct CDR3 sequences, with less than 25% occurring only once. Points on this clonotype: The antigen remains undetermined.

Separately, the same data were catalogued under a study of T cells expressing NK-cell markers. That work states: Beta-chain profiling covered CD3+CD56+NKG2C+, CD3+CD56+NKG2C- and CD3+CD56-NKG2C+ sorted subsets.

The source is a woman aged 18 to 35 in good health. The rearrangement links TRBV29-1 to TRBJ2-4, with 7 bases lining up with TRBD2. Sequenced sample: CD4+ T cells sorted from blood. The CDR3, as DNA: TGCAGCGTTGGGGGACTACGTGAAAACATTCAGTACTTC. Protein sequence: CSVGGLRENIQYF.